This T cell receptor (beta chain) was sequenced in a study of T cell repertoires in cytomegalovirus infection. Background on the study: Through public TCR beta signatures, both CMV infection and matching HLA type were indicated.

TCRdb processed the reads anew with MiXCR; each CDR3 protein has one entry. The sample records around 540,000 distinct CDR3 sequences, roughly 34% being singletons. This clonotype came up a few times. No antigen is known for it. The sequence derives from a human donor in good health (CMV status not recorded). Some clones in this sample may be carry-over from other donors' samples. The sample was cultured PBMCs, taken from culture after CMV antigen stimulation.

CDR3 region: CASSKSGTGGNTIYF. CDR3 DNA: TGTGCCAGCAGCAAATCCGGGACAGGGGGAAACACCATATATTTT. The chain is built from TRBV7-8 and TRBJ1-3; TRBD1 matches 9 bases. J lost 4 bases, V lost 5 bases, and 6 bases had no gene match. Germline assignment: CDR1 SGHVS and CDR2 FQNEAQ. The CDR3 extends over 15 amino acids.